This T cell receptor (beta chain) was retrieved from a study of control samples from healthy donors and cancer patients. Only in-frame clones appear in the TCRdb table, and some are missing; sequencing was by immunoSEQ multiplex PCR. The sample carries roughly 120,000 clones, roughly 88% recorded once. This clone showed up just once. This TCR was recovered from a man aged 45-65 years in good health. Sequencing used blood.

DNA for the CDR3: TGTGCCAGCAGCTTATTGGGAGGCGCCGGCCCTACCGGTGGCTACACCTTC. It yields the protein CASSLLGGAGPTGGYTF. The chain employs TRBV7-6 and TRBJ1-2; D gene ambiguous. The V end was cut by 2 bases, the J end by 7 bases, with 23 bases between. The CDR3 extends over 17 amino acids. Germline V CDR1 and CDR2: SGHVS, FNYEAQ.